This T cell receptor (beta chain) was profiled in a study of blood T cell repertoires in COVID-19. This clone appeared a few times. V lost 3 bases to trimming and J lost 5 bases, with 11 bases between them. From germline, CDR1 is SEHNR and CDR2 FQNEAQ (reference sequence). The CDR3 loop spans 13 amino acids. Repertoires were generated with immunoSEQ multiplex PCR, while TCRdb's copy carries only in-frame clones and drops some. This sample yields over 100,000 clones, of which more than 60% are seen a single time; under 2.5% belongs to the top ten. V gene TRBV7-9 combines with J gene TRBJ2-7, with D maybe TRBD2 (5 bases). The clonotype was recovered from a woman in her 70s with acute or convalescent COVID-19. The specimen was peripheral blood. The CDR3 coding sequence is TGTGCCAGCAGCTTCGAGGGCCCCCACGAGCAGTACTTC. Translated: CASSFEGPHEQYF.